The sequence of this T cell receptor beta chain was determined in a study of T cell responses to AZD1222 COVID-19 vaccine. Study context: Analyses pooled second doses at about 4 or about 12 weeks.

V was trimmed by 3 bases and J by 2 bases, leaving 14 bases between them. The CDR3 is made up of 16 amino acids. Per the germline V gene, CDR1 is LNHDA and CDR2 is SQIVND (reference sequence). The protocol was immunoSEQ multiplex PCR, while the TCRdb copy is restricted to in-frame clones and leaves out a portion. The sample contains tens of thousands of clones, around 82% of which appear only once. The gene calls are TRBV19 and TRBJ1-5; D possibly corresponds to TRBD1 (5 bases). The sequenced sample was peripheral blood, obtained on day 0 of AZD1222 vaccination. The clonotype originates from an adult in good health. The CDR3 sequence: CASSMGSGTGNQPQHF. As DNA, the CDR3 is TGTGCCAGTAGTATGGGGTCGGGGACGGGCAATCAGCCCCAGCATTTT.